Many counts were recorded for the clone carrying this T cell receptor beta chain. As yet, its antigen is unknown. This entry belongs to a study of neurological immune-mediated disorders. Study-wide points: TCR-beta repertoires seemed private in all groups, with no expanded CDR3 amino acid sequences shared.

Trimming removed 3 bases at V and 1 base at J, with 9 bases between. In germline, CDR1 is LGHDT, CDR2 YNNKEL (reference sequence). CDR3 length equals 15 residues. The time point here: longitudinal time-point 1 (baseline). It was from 2 million PBMCs stored at -80 C that the unsorted libraries were obtained. TCRdb processed the 5' RACE reads anew with MiXCR; each CDR3 protein has one entry. The sample includes approximately 49,000 distinct CDR3 sequences, roughly 10% of them seen just once. This chain links TRBV3-1 with TRBJ2-2; D is unclear. Specimen: PBMCs. The receptor was isolated from a woman aged 40 to 55 in good health. CDR3 sequence reads: CASSQAPRNTGELFF. DNA for the CDR3: TGTGCCAGCAGCCAGGCCCCCCGGAACACCGGGGAGCTGTTTTTT. The entire variable domain, with the rest obtained from reference TRBV3-1 and TRBJ2-2, is as follows: DTAVSQTPKYLVTQMGNDKSIKCEQNLGHDTMYWYKQDSKKFLKIMFSYNNKELIINETVPNRFSPKSPDKAHLNLHINSLELGDSAVYFCASSQAPRNTGELFFGEGSRLTVL.